A single sample gave rise to the 28 T cell receptor beta chains below, sequenced in a study of post-analysis software for immune sequencing data. Regarding the study as a whole: About five TRBV segments, including TRBV5-6, TRBV5-1 and TRBV20-1, were more frequent in patients than controls.

Their antigens remain unidentified. TCR beta libraries were prepared from cDNA with unique molecular identifiers. TCRdb fed the PCR reads into MiXCR, producing one record per CDR3 protein. This sample has hundreds of thousands of distinct CDR3 sequences, with around 40% found just once. The sequencing input was blood. The receptors stem from a girl aged 5-17 years with multiple sclerosis.

The rearrangement links TRBV28 to TRBJ2-1, with D possibly matching TRBD2 (5 bases). CDR1 MDHEN and CDR2 SYDVKM come from the germline V gene. V was cut by 2 bases and J by 4 bases, with 15 bases left in between. The CDR3 contains 16 residues. The CDR3 sequence is CASSLKWWSGYNEQFF. CDR3 DNA sequence: TGTGCCAGCAGTTTAAAGTGGTGGTCGGGATACAATGAGCAGTTCTTC.

V usage is TRBV28 and J usage is TRBJ2-7; the match to TRBD1 covers 10 bases. J gave up 2 bases and V 9 bases, and 10 bases lay outside the gene matches. The CDR3 contains 15 residues. Germline lookup yields CDR1 MDHEN and CDR2 SYDVKM. CDR3 nucleotides: TGTGCCAGTTCCGCCGGGGGGACAGGGGCCTACGAGCAGTACTTC. This codes for CASSAGGTGAYEQYF.

The chain carries TRBV28 and TRBJ1-4, with TRBD1 matching over 12 bases. The CDR3 covers 18 residues. In germline, CDR1 is MDHEN, CDR2 SYDVKM. V was clipped by 4 bases and J by 7 bases; unmatched bases: 13. The CDR3 sequence is CASSSFPGTGGAAEKLFF. DNA of the CDR3: TGTGCCAGCAGTTCCTTTCCCGGGACAGGGGGCGCAGCTGAAAAACTGTTTTTT.

In this sample, this clonotype turned up a few times. The V and J genes are TRBV3-1 and TRBJ2-1, with TRBD2 matching over 12 bases. Looked up from germline, CDR1 is LGHDT and CDR2 is YNNKEL (reference sequence). V was clipped by 2 bases and J by 8 bases; unmatched bases: 4. The CDR3 consists of 15 residues. The CDR3 DNA follows: TGTGCCAGCAGCCAACTAGCGGGAGGGGAGTATGAGCAGTTCTTC. Translation: CASSQLAGGEYEQFF.

The chain has TRBV29-1 and TRBJ1-2; no reliable D call. Per germline, CDR1 SQVTM and CDR2 ANQGSEA. Trimming stripped 0 bases from V and 4 bases from J, with 12 bases between. The CDR3 runs 14 residues. The chain's CDR3 is CSVEDRHQPYGYTF. The CDR3, as DNA: TGCAGCGTTGAAGATCGACACCAACCCTATGGCTACACCTTC.

The CDR3 DNA reads as TGCGCCAGCAGCTTGGGGACAGAAGCCAAAAACATTCAGTACTTC. Amino acids: CASSLGTEAKNIQYF. This chain uses TRBV5-1 with TRBJ2-4; perhaps TRBD1 as D (6 bases). The CDR3 has 15 residues. V was cut by 0 bases and J by 0 bases, with 7 bases left in between. CDR1 SGHRS and CDR2 YFSETQ come from the germline V gene.

The chain employs TRBV9 and TRBJ2-7, with D hard to call. Looked up from germline, CDR1 is SGDLS and CDR2 is YYNGEE. CDR3 length: 16 residues. Trimming pared 0 bases from V and 2 bases from J, leaving 15 bases between. CDR3 loop: CASSVGLRAPTYEQYF. As DNA, the CDR3 is TGTGCCAGCAGCGTAGGCCTCAGAGCCCCCACCTACGAGCAGTACTTC.

V and J are TRBV20-1 and TRBJ2-5; 8 positions match TRBD2. Losses at the gene ends were 5 bases for V and 11 bases for J; bases not matched to a gene: 16. The CDR3 has 14 residues. Germline lookup yields CDR1 DFQATT and CDR2 SNEGSKA (reference sequence). The CDR3 nucleotides are TGCAGTGCTTCACCGCCGGGACGAGCGGGAGAGCAGTACTTC. This encodes CSASPPGRAGEQYF.

V gene TRBV20-1 combines with J gene TRBJ1-1; D ambiguous. Germline CDR1 and CDR2: DFQATT and SNEGSKA (reference sequence). This CDR3 spans 11 amino acids. Trimming stripped 5 bases from V and 7 bases from J, with 11 bases between. The DNA for the CDR3 is TGCAGTGCTCGTGCGGGGAATGAAGCTTTCTTT. Its protein product is CSARAGNEAFF.

This clonotype occurred a few times. The genes are TRBV28 and TRBJ2-5; D gene uncertain. The length of the CDR3 is 12 residues. The V end was cut by 4 bases, the J end by 5 bases, with 8 bases between. The germline V gene encodes CDR1 MDHEN and CDR2 SYDVKM. The chain's CDR3 is CASSSTGETQYF. CDR3 bases: TGTGCCAGCAGTTCCACCGGGGAGACCCAGTACTTC.

This clonotype was seen a handful of times. CDR3 in amino acids: CATSDPVGLAGVGDTQYF. CDR3 nucleotide sequence: TGTGCCACCAGTGATCCCGTGGGACTAGCGGGAGTGGGAGATACGCAGTATTTT. The rearrangement uses TRBV24-1 and TRBJ2-3; 14 positions agree with TRBD2. The CDR3 has 18 residues. The germline V gene encodes CDR1 KGHDR and CDR2 SFDVKD. The ends lost 3 bases at V and 5 bases at J; junction bases unmatched: 9.

This clonotype has only a few counts. J is TRBJ2-7 and V is TRBV20-1; 7 nucleotides align to TRBD2. The V gene end was trimmed by 6 bases and the J gene end by 3 bases; junction bases not matched to a gene: 8. Germline values: CDR1 DFQATT, CDR2 SNEGSKA (reference sequence). This CDR3 has 13 amino acids. CDR3 sequence (DNA): TGCAGTGCCACTAGCGTAGAACTCTACGAGCAGTACTTC. This gives the protein CSATSVELYEQYF.

J is TRBJ2-7 and V is TRBV15, with D hard to call. The CDR3 is made up of 13 amino acids. The germline V gene encodes CDR1 LNHNV and CDR2 YYDKDF (reference sequence). The V end was cut by 0 bases, the J end by 2 bases, with 5 bases between. The CDR3 nucleotides are TGTGCCACCAGCAGAGACCCCCCCTACGAGCAGTACTTC. Protein: CATSRDPPYEQYF. The full variable domain, rest sourced from reference TRBV15 and TRBJ2-7, is DAMVIQNPRYQVTQFGKPVTLSCSQTLNHNVMYWYQQKSSQAPKLLFHYYDKDFNNEADTPDNFQSRRPNTSFCFLDIRSPGLGDTAMYLCATSRDPPYEQYFGPGTRLTVT.

V and J are TRBV7-6 and TRBJ2-5; 12 bases align to TRBD2. J lost 1 base, V lost 5 bases, and 5 bases had no gene match. Germline V gene sequence: CDR1 SGHVS, CDR2 FNYEAQ. CDR3 length equals 16 residues. The DNA for the CDR3 is TGTGCCAGCAGCCCTGGACTAGCGGGGATCCAAGAGACCCAGTACTTC. This gives the protein CASSPGLAGIQETQYF.

The table lists this clonotype with a few counts. The chain employs TRBV7-9 and TRBJ2-1, with 9 nucleotides matching TRBD1. Germline V lookup: CDR1 SEHNR, CDR2 FQNEAQ (reference sequence). There are 16 residues in the CDR3. Losses at the gene ends were 6 bases for V and 7 bases for J; bases not matched to a gene: 13. CDR3 sequence: CASRQQGAVRGNEQFF. The CDR3 DNA is TGTGCCAGCAGACAACAGGGGGCGGTTCGGGGTAATGAGCAGTTCTTC.

V and J are TRBV4-3 and TRBJ1-4, with D unclear. CDR3 size: 15 residues. Between the trimmed V and J ends, which lost 0 bases and 8 bases, there was a span of 13 bases. Germline CDR1 LGHNA, CDR2 YSLEER. CDR3 DNA sequence: TGCGCCAGCAGCCAAGATAACGAGGGCGCCGAAAAACTGTTTTTT. This translates into CASSQDNEGAEKLFF.

This clonotype was detected ten times or more. V usage is TRBV20-1 and J usage is TRBJ1-6; D is possibly TRBD1 (5 bases). The CDR3 has 15 residues. Trimming left V 3 bases short and J 5 bases short, with 14 bases between. The germline V gene encodes CDR1 DFQATT and CDR2 SNEGSKA (reference sequence). CDR3 sequence (DNA): TGCAGTGCTAGTAACGGACAAGACCATAATTCACCCCTCCACTTT. Translating gives CSASNGQDHNSPLHF.

This clonotype has more than one count but fewer than ten. This chain joins TRBV29-1 and TRBJ2-4; D possibly matches TRBD1 or TRBD2 (6 bases each). This CDR3 is built from 13 residues. Germline CDR1 is SQVTM and CDR2 is ANQGSEA. Deletions cut 5 bases from V and 12 bases from J, with 20 bases between. The CDR3 DNA reads TGCAGCGTTCTGGAGGGATATAGGGGGAATCAGTACTTC. As protein: CSVLEGYRGNQYF.

CDR3 residues: CASRPGLVSHEQFF. The DNA for the CDR3 is TGTGCCAGTAGACCGGGACTAGTCAGCCATGAGCAGTTCTTC. V usage is TRBV19 and J usage is TRBJ2-1; 8 bases fit TRBD2. Germline loops: CDR1 LNHDA, CDR2 SQIVND (reference sequence). The CDR3 loop spans 14 amino acids. V trimming: 6 bases; J trimming: 8 bases; junction bases outside the gene matches: 9. The whole variable domain, filled in from reference TRBV19 and TRBJ2-1, reads DGGITQSPKYLFRKEGQNVTLSCEQNLNHDAMYWYRQDPGQGLRLIYYSQIVNDFQKGDIAEGYSVSREKKESFPLTVTSAQKNPTAFYLCASRPGLVSHEQFFGPGTRLTVL.

This chain links TRBV20-1 with TRBJ2-7; D perhaps matches TRBD2 (5 bases). Trimming removed 6 bases from V and 0 bases from J, with 15 bases in between. The germline CDR1 and CDR2 sequences are DFQATT and SNEGSKA (reference sequence). The CDR3 spans 14 residues. DNA for the CDR3: TGCAGTGCGCGGAGCGGTGTCTGCTCCTACGAGCAGTACTTC. Translated: CSARSGVCSYEQYF.

V is TRBV7-8 and J is TRBJ1-2; 7 bases are shared with TRBD1. The CDR3 runs to 18 residues. The germline V gene encodes CDR1 SGHVS and CDR2 FQNEAQ. V trimming: 3 bases; J trimming: 3 bases; junction bases outside the gene matches: 16. The CDR3 DNA reads TGTGCCAGCAGCTTGAACTTTTTGGCCAGGGGGGGTGACTATGGCTACACCTTC. Translating it yields CASSLNFLARGGDYGYTF. The whole variable domain, filled in from reference TRBV7-8 and TRBJ1-2, reads GAGVSQSPRYKVAKRGQDVALRCDPISGHVSLFWYQQALGQGPEFLTYFQNEAQLDKSGLPSDRFFAERPEGSVSTLKIQRTQQEDSAVYLCASSLNFLARGGDYGYTFGSGTRLTVV.

This clonotype was seen only a few times. The chain's CDR3 is CASSLRHMRGAIQPQHF. The CDR3 bases are TGTGCCAGCAGTTTGAGGCACATGAGGGGCGCGATTCAGCCCCAGCATTTT. The chain couples TRBV27 to TRBJ1-5; maybe TRBD1 (5 bases). Trimming left V 3 bases short and J 6 bases short, with 21 bases between. The CDR3 runs 17 residues. From germline, CDR1 is MNHEY and CDR2 SMNVEV (reference sequence).

This clonotype has only a few counts. The junction does not match germline at one end; this may be a read error. V is TRBV15 and J is TRBJ2-1; 9 bases map to TRBD1. The CDR3 consists of 17 residues. The germline CDR1 and CDR2 sequences are LNHNV and YYDKDF (reference sequence). The CDR3 DNA is TGTGCCACCAGCCCTAGCTTTAGACAGGGGGTGGTCAATGAGCTGTTCTTC. This translates into CATSPSFRQGVVNELFF.

This clonotype was seen more than once but under ten times. The gene calls are TRBV28 and TRBJ1-2, with TRBD1 matching 8 bases. The CDR3 consists of 14 residues. The germline V gene encodes CDR1 MDHEN and CDR2 SYDVKM. The junction had 9 bases not matched to a gene; V was cut back by 4 bases and J by 8 bases. The CDR3 nucleotides are TGTGCCAGCAGTTCCCGGACAGGGAGGCTCGGCTACACCTTC. Protein sequence: CASSSRTGRLGYTF.

This clonotype showed up just a few times. The CDR3, as DNA: TGTGCCAGCAGCTTAACCCCGATCGAGACCCAGTACTTC. This encodes CASSLTPIETQYF. The chain links TRBV7-3 to TRBJ2-7; no firm D call. The J call could be wrong; TRBJ2-5 is a better fit for the DNA end. This CDR3 comprises 13 residues. Germline assignment: CDR1 SGHTA and CDR2 FQGTGA.

As regards this clonotype: Since the CDR3 does not end with the conserved phenylalanine or tryptophan, this likely comes from a read error. The chain recombines TRBV28 with TRBJ2-7; D possibly corresponds to TRBD2 (6 bases). The CDR3 has 14 amino acids. V gave up 5 bases and J gave up 5 bases, with 16 bases separating them. CDR1 and CDR2 from the germline V gene are MDHEN and SYDVKM. Written as DNA, the CDR3 is TGTGCCAGCAGTAAACCGGAGGGCCGCAACGAGCAGTACTGC. It yields the protein CASSKPEGRNEQYC.

V and J are TRBV12-3 or TRBV12-4 and TRBJ1-5; 7 bases are shared with TRBD1. The V gene end was trimmed by 6 bases and the J gene end by 1 base; junction bases not matched to a gene: 6. This CDR3 has 15 residues. The CDR3 sequence is CASRFSGQSNQPQHF. The CDR3, as DNA: TGTGCCAGCAGGTTTTCGGGACAGAGCAATCAGCCCCAGCATTTT.

V gene TRBV4-1 combines with J gene TRBJ1-2, with no clear D. The CDR3 loop spans 15 amino acids. Germline V CDR1 and CDR2: MGHRA, YSYEKL. V was clipped by 6 bases and J by 4 bases, with 18 bases between them. Here the CDR3 DNA reads TGCGCCAGCAGTCAAAATGAGGGATTTTCCTATGGCTACACCTTC. It specifies CASSQNEGFSYGYTF.